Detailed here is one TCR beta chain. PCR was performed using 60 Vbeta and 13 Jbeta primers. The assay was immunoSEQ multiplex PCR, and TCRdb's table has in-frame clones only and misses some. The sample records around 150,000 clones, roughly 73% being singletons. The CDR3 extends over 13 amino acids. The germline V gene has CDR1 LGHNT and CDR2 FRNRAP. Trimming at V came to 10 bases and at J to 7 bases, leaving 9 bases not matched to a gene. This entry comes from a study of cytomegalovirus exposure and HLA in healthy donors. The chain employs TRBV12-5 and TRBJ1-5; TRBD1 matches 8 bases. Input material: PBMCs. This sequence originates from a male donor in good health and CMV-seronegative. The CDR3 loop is CATTGQGVQPQHF. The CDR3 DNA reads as TGTGCTACCACTGGACAGGGAGTCCAGCCCCAGCATTTT.